These T cell receptor beta chains were read from a single sample in a study of PD-1 blockade in classical Hodgkin lymphoma. The protocol was immunoSEQ multiplex PCR, while the TCRdb copy is restricted to in-frame clones and leaves out a portion. This sample has 40,000 to 45,000 clones; around 75% occur once, and the top ten carry 20% to 25%. Sequenced here: peripheral blood mononuclear cells (PBMCs), sampled at baseline. All receptors come from a human donor with classical Hodgkin lymphoma. CDR3s include the opening cysteine and the closing phenylalanine or tryptophan. The D gene is left open where the match is weak. Expanded clones get a size class; other rows say once, few or many, or leave the size out.

>TRBJ2-6|NA|14|TRBV6-5|NA
CASKPISGANVLTF
TGTGCCAGCAAGCCCATTTCTGGGGCCAACGTCCTGACTTTC
>TRBJ1-4|NA|15|TRBV29-1|NA
CSVTGIGATNEKLFF
TGCAGCGTCACAGGGATTGGAGCAACTAATGAAAAACTGTTTTTT
>TRBJ2-7|NA|13|TRBV30|TRBD1
CAWEGQAIYEQYF
TGTGCCTGGGAGGGACAGGCAATCTACGAGCAGTACTTC
>TRBJ2-3|NA|15|TRBV7-3|NA
CAIKPGVNFTDTQYF
TGTGCCATCAAGCCGGGAGTGAACTTCACAGATACGCAGTATTTT
>TRBJ2-2|once|9|TRBV20-1|NA
CSAPVELFF
TGCAGTGCTCCCGTTGAGCTGTTTTTT
>TRBJ2-7|NA|16|TRBV19|TRBD1
CASSVKTGVKSPEQYF
TGTGCCAGTAGTGTCAAGACAGGGGTTAAAAGTCCCGAGCAGTACTTC
>TRBJ2-7|NA|14|TRBV30|TRBD1
CAWSGAGGWYEQYF
TGTGCCTGGAGTGGAGCAGGGGGATGGTACGAGCAGTACTTC
>TRBJ1-3|few|15|TRBV30|NA
CAWSRDSGSGNTIYF
TGTGCCTGGAGTCGGGACTCCGGCTCTGGAAACACCATATATTTT
>TRBJ2-1|NA|13|TRBV6-5|TRBD2
CASSTGLAGVLFF
TGTGCCAGCAGTACGGGACTAGCGGGAGTTCTGTTCTTC
>TRBJ2-7|NA|14|TRBV7-9|NA
CASSLTGTSYEQYF
TGTGCCAGCAGCCTCACGGGGACCTCCTACGAGCAGTACTTC
>TRBJ2-7|NA|14|TRBV6-5|NA
CASSYLPSSGEQYF
TGTGCCAGCAGTTACCTCCCTAGCTCGGGCGAGCAGTACTTC
>TRBJ1-6|NA|14|TRBV19|TRBD1
CASSMVTGESPLHF
TGTGCCAGTAGTATGGTGACAGGGGAATCACCCCTCCACTTT
>TRBJ2-1|NA|14|TRBV28|TRBD2
CASSEGLAVNEQFF
TGTGCCAGCAGTGAGGGACTAGCGGTGAATGAGCAGTTCTTC
>TRBJ2-3|NA|16|TRBV27|TRBD2
CASSPPGLDYSDTQYF
TGTGCCAGCAGTCCCCCGGGACTAGATTATTCAGATACGCAGTATTTT
>TRBJ1-4|NA|14|TRBV7-9|NA
CASSFTGSNEKLFF
TGTGCCAGCAGCTTTACGGGGAGTAATGAAAAACTGTTTTTT
>TRBJ2-3|NA|14|TRBV6-5|TRBD1
CASSYLQGTDTQYF
TGTGCCAGCAGTTACTTACAGGGGACAGATACGCAGTATTTT
>TRBJ2-5|NA|15|TRBV19|NA
CASSIGVGAAETQYF
TGTGCCAGTAGTATAGGTGTGGGGGCAGCGGAGACCCAGTACTTC
>TRBJ2-5|NA|17|TRBV7-9|TRBD2
CASSPGLADPDRETQYF
TGTGCCAGCAGCCCAGGACTAGCGGACCCAGATCGGGAGACCCAGTACTTC
>TRBJ1-4|few|15|TRBV28|NA
CASTTAGRLLEKLFF
TGTGCCAGCACCACAGCGGGACGCCTCCTAGAAAAACTGTTTTTT
>TRBJ1-1|NA|15|TRBV6-1|NA
CASSDRAAGLPEAFF
TGTGCCAGCAGTGATAGAGCCGCGGGGCTGCCTGAAGCTTTCTTT
>TRBJ2-7|NA|14|TRBV4-1|TRBD2
CASSHPGGSYEQYF
TGCGCCAGCAGCCATCCCGGGGGGTCGTACGAGCAGTACTTC
>TRBJ2-5|once|15|TRBV7-9|TRBD2
CASSLAGGPRETQYF
TGTGCCAGCAGCTTAGCGGGAGGGCCCAGGGAGACCCAGTACTTC